The rows below give T cell receptor beta chains drawn from one sample of a study of T cell changes during pregnancy in multiple sclerosis. The table came from immunoSEQ multiplex PCR; TCRdb's copy has only in-frame clones and leaves some out. Altogether around 36,000 clones are present, roughly nine tenths being singletons, with the ten largest covering 1% to 1.5%. Sequences were derived from peripheral blood, sampled before pregnancy. These receptors all stem from a female donor with multiple sclerosis, enrolled in a pregnancy study. Both conserved end residues are part of each CDR3. The order of the fields is V gene, D gene, J gene, clone size, CDR3 DNA, CDR3 protein. A D gene is named only where the DNA matches it firmly. The size of a clone is reported for some rows only, either as once, few or many, or as a class for expanded clones.

>TRBV6-6|.|TRBJ2-1|few
TGTGCCAGCAGTTACGTCAACAATGAGCAGTTCTTC
CASSYVNNEQFF
>TRBV7-2|.|TRBJ2-7|.
TGTGCCAGCAGCCACTACTACGAGCAGTACTTC
CASSHYYEQYF
>TRBV4-1|TRBD2|TRBJ2-1|.
TGCGCCAGCAGCCAAACTAGCGGGAGAGGTGGTGAGCAGTTCTTC
CASSQTSGRGGEQFF
>TRBV19|.|TRBJ2-5|.
TGTGCCAGTAAAGCCAGGGGAGAGACCCAGTACTTC
CASKARGETQYF
>TRBV7-2|.|TRBJ2-5|.
TGTGCCAGCAGCTTAGAGACGGGAGCTCTAGAGACCCAGTACTTC
CASSLETGALETQYF
>TRBV4-2|.|TRBJ1-5|.
TGTGCCAGCAGCCAAGATGTCCATAGCAATCAGCCCCAGCATTTT
CASSQDVHSNQPQHF
>TRBV28|.|TRBJ2-7|.
TGTGCCAGCAGTTTATTCCCAGGCACGGTGCAGTACTTC
CASSLFPGTVQYF
>TRBV19|TRBD1|TRBJ1-5|.
TGTGCCAGTAGCCGAGGGACAGTTAGCAATCAGCCCCAGCATTTT
CASSRGTVSNQPQHF
>TRBV9|.|TRBJ1-3|.
TGTGCCAGCAGCGGGGAGGGGATTGAAGCTGGAAACACCATATATTTT
CASSGEGIEAGNTIYF
>TRBV6-1|.|TRBJ1-6|.
TGTGCCAGCAGTGGACTAAGTTCACCCCTCCACTTT
CASSGLSSPLHF
>TRBV6-6|.|TRBJ1-1|.
TGTGCCAGCAGACGCGTGAACACTGAAGCTTTCTTT
CASRRVNTEAFF
>TRBV7-8|TRBD1|TRBJ2-3|.
TGTGCCAGCAGCATAGACAGGGGAGATACGCAGTATTTT
CASSIDRGDTQYF
>TRBV28|TRBD2|TRBJ2-2|.
TGTGCCAGCAGCAAGACTAGCGGAAACACCGGGGAGCTGTTTTTT
CASSKTSGNTGELFF
>TRBV9|.|TRBJ2-1|.
TGTGCCAGCAGTTGGGACAATTACAATGAGCAGTTCTTC
CASSWDNYNEQFF
>TRBV23-1|TRBD1|TRBJ2-5|.
TGCGCCAGCAGTCAATTCGGAAGACAGGGGGCGATGGAGACCCAGTACTTC
CASSQFGRQGAMETQYF
>TRBV28|TRBD2|TRBJ2-7|.
TGTGCCAGCGCCATGGGGGTAGCGGGAGCATACGAGCAGTACTTC
CASAMGVAGAYEQYF
>TRBV28|TRBD1|TRBJ2-5|.
TGTGCCAGCAGGCCTTGGGACAGGGGGATCGAGACCCAGTACTTC
CASRPWDRGIETQYF
>TRBV19|.|TRBJ2-1|.
TGTGCCAGTAGTATAGTGGCAGGGGCCGGTGAGCAGTTCTTC
CASSIVAGAGEQFF
>TRBV6-5|TRBD2|TRBJ2-7|.
TGTGCCAGCAGGCCGACTAGCGCGTACGAGCAGTACTTC
CASRPTSAYEQYF
>TRBV28|.|TRBJ1-5|.
TGTGCCAGCAGTACACAGGGTTCGTCTCAGCCCCAGCATTTT
CASSTQGSSQPQHF
>TRBV4-3|.|TRBJ1-1|.
TGCGCCAGCAGCCAAGGGTTTGCGGACACTGAAGCTTTCTTT
CASSQGFADTEAFF
>TRBV10-3|TRBD1|TRBJ1-1|.
TGTGCCATCAGGACAGGGATGGGCACTGAAGCTTTCTTT
CAIRTGMGTEAFF
>TRBV9|TRBD2|TRBJ2-7|.
TGTGCCAGCAGCCTGGCGGGAGGCCGGGGGGAGCAGTACTTC
CASSLAGGRGEQYF
>TRBV29-1|TRBD1|TRBJ1-5|.
TGCAGCGTTTCTGGACAGGGGGATCAGCCCCAGCATTTT
CSVSGQGDQPQHF
>TRBV6-5|.|TRBJ1-1|.
TGTGCCAGCAGACTCCCGGGACAGAACACTGAAGCTTTCTTT
CASRLPGQNTEAFF
>TRBV18|.|TRBJ2-2|.
TGTGCCAGCTCACAGGGACAGAACACCGGGGAGCTGTTTTTT
CASSQGQNTGELFF
>TRBV7-2|.|TRBJ2-6|.
TGTGCCAGCAGCTTAAACACAAAAGGAGGCTCTGGGGCCAACGTCCTGACTTTC
CASSLNTKGGSGANVLTF
>TRBV16|.|TRBJ2-1|.
TGTGCCAGCAGCAAGGACAACCGGGAGCAGTTCTTC
CASSKDNREQFF
>TRBV5-3|.|TRBJ1-2|few
TGTGCCAGAAGCCTTGTATTCTCGAGGGACCAGGAGGGCTATGGCTACACCTTC
CARSLVFSRDQEGYGYTF
>TRBV13|TRBD2|TRBJ2-1|few
TGTGCCAGCAGACTAGCGGGTTCGATCTACAATGAGCAGTTCTTC
CASRLAGSIYNEQFF
>TRBV2|.|TRBJ2-1|.
TGTGCCAGCAGTGGACAGGCGAATGAGCAGTTCTTC
CASSGQANEQFF
>TRBV5-1|TRBD1|TRBJ1-1|few
TGCGCCAGCAGCCGGGGGAGGGGACAGGGGAATTTGAACACTGAAGCTTTCTTT
CASSRGRGQGNLNTEAFF
>TRBV28|.|TRBJ1-3|.
TGTGCCAGCAGGAAGAGTGCAAGAAACACCATATATTTT
CASRKSARNTIYF
>TRBV18|.|TRBJ2-7|.
TGTGCCAGCTCCCCCACCGGGAGCTCCTACGAGCAGTACTTC
CASSPTGSSYEQYF
>TRBV7-2|TRBD1|TRBJ1-2|.
TGTGCCAGCAGCTCATATAAGGGACAGGGAAGTGGCTACACCTTC
CASSSYKGQGSGYTF
>TRBV5-6|.|TRBJ2-2|once
TGTGCCAGCAGCTTGGCCGGACAGCGCACCGGGGAGCTGTTTTTT
CASSLAGQRTGELFF
>TRBV11-2|.|TRBJ1-1|.
TGTGCCAGCAGCTTAGTGACGGGGGGCGAAGGGGCTTTCTTT
CASSLVTGGEGAFF
>TRBV10-3|TRBD2|TRBJ2-1|few
TGTGCCATCAGGTCCGGGACTAGCGAGTACAATGAGCAGTTCTTC
CAIRSGTSEYNEQFF
>TRBV19|TRBD1|TRBJ1-1|.
TGTGCCAGTATTAAAGACAGGGGGGAAGCTTTCTTT
CASIKDRGEAFF
>TRBV28|TRBD1|TRBJ2-7|.
TGTGCCAGCAGTTCGATCCCGGGACAGGGGGCCAACGAGCAGTACTTC
CASSSIPGQGANEQYF
>TRBV19|.|TRBJ1-5|.
TGTGCCAGTAGTATCAGGGATAGCAATCAGCCCCAGCATTTT
CASSIRDSNQPQHF
>TRBV28|TRBD1|TRBJ2-5|.
TGTGCCACGAGCGGACAGGCCGAGACCCAGTACTTC
CATSGQAETQYF
>TRBV7-2|.|TRBJ2-1|.
TGTGCCAGCAGCTTCTCGACTAGAGGGGTTCGCAATGAGCAGTTCTTC
CASSFSTRGVRNEQFF
>TRBV19|TRBD2|TRBJ2-5|once
TGTGCCAGTAGGGTAAACCGGGAGGTTGGGGAGACCCAGTACTTC
CASRVNREVGETQYF
>TRBV28|.|TRBJ2-7|.
TGTGCCAGCAGTTTTGAGGGCACATACGAGCAGTACTTC
CASSFEGTYEQYF
>TRBV20-1|.|TRBJ1-3|.
TGCAGTGCTAGGTCTATGAACACCATATATTTT
CSARSMNTIYF
>TRBV7-9|TRBD1|TRBJ2-7|once
TGTGCCAGCAGCTCGAACGACAGGGGGATTTTCTACGAGCAGTACTTC
CASSSNDRGIFYEQYF
>TRBV11-3|TRBD2|TRBJ2-1|.
TGTGCCAGCAGCTCGGGGGGGTCGGGACTAGCAACGGGATACAATGAGCAGTTCTTC
CASSSGGSGLATGYNEQFF
>TRBV5-4|.|TRBJ1-1|once
TGTGCCAGCAGCTTGGACAGGGTCCCGAACACTGAAGCTTTCTTT
CASSLDRVPNTEAFF
>TRBV5-1|TRBD1|TRBJ1-2|.
TGCGCCAGCAGCACGGACAGGGCCGATGGCTACACCTTC
CASSTDRADGYTF
>TRBV6-4|TRBD2|TRBJ2-2|.
TGTGCCAGCAGTGACTCAGGGACTAGCGAGTACACCGGGGAGCTGTTTTTT
CASSDSGTSEYTGELFF
>TRBV28|TRBD1|TRBJ2-1|.
TGTGCCGTGACAGGGGGTACAACAGGTGAGCAGTTCTTC
CAVTGGTTGEQFF
>TRBV28|.|TRBJ2-1|.
TGTGCCAGCAGTACCCGGACAGCGAGCTCCTACAATGAGCAGTTCTTC
CASSTRTASSYNEQFF
>TRBV5-8|TRBD2|TRBJ2-1|.
TGTGCCAGCAGCCAACGGCCGGGACTAGACCCCAATGAGCAGTTCTTC
CASSQRPGLDPNEQFF